These T cell receptor beta chains were read from a single sample in a study of blood T cells in healthy people across ages. MiXCR, run by TCRdb on the 5' RACE reads, gives a single entry per CDR3 protein. The sample includes about 1.7 million distinct CDR3 sequences, approximately 28% seen only once; the top ten take around 7.7%. Sequenced: blood. These receptors originate from a young woman in good health. Each CDR3 is given with its conserved first and last residue. D genes are given only for firm matches. The size field is filled for only some rows; it gives once, few, many or a size class.

.,TRBV6-2/TRBV6-3,TRBJ2-7,.,TGTGCCAGCAGTTACTCAAACAGCGCCTACGAGCAGTACTTC,CASSYSNSAYEQYF
TRBD2,TRBV6-1,TRBJ2-3,few,TGTGCCAGCAGTGAAGTAGGGACTAACACAGATACGCAGTATTTT,CASSEVGTNTDTQYF
.,TRBV5-1,TRBJ2-7,few,TGCGCCAGCAGCTTCAGGGGAGAATTTTCCTACGAGCAGTACTTC,CASSFRGEFSYEQYF
.,TRBV18,TRBJ2-1,.,TGTGCCAGCTCACCACCGGACAGTTCCTACAATGAGCAGTTCTTC,CASSPPDSSYNEQFF
.,TRBV20-1,TRBJ1-2,many,TGCAGTGTCAGGGACGGAAGCTATGGCTACACCTTC,CSVRDGSYGYTF
TRBD2,TRBV7-2,TRBJ2-7,.,TGTGCCAGCAGCTCCAAAGGTGGGGGGGGAGTCCTCTACAACGAGCAGTACTTC,CASSSKGGGGVLYNEQYF
.,TRBV18,TRBJ2-7,.,TGTGCCAGCTCACCACCGACCCATGGCCCCTACGAGCAGTACTTC,CASSPPTHGPYEQYF
.,TRBV12-3/TRBV12-4,TRBJ1-1,.,TGTGCCAGCAGAATAGGGGGTTGGAGAACTGAAGCTTTCTTT,CASRIGGWRTEAFF
.,TRBV20-1,TRBJ1-5,few,TGCAGTGCCGCCGCAGCGAATAGCAATCAGCCCCAGCATTTT,CSAAAANSNQPQHF
TRBD1,TRBV24-1,TRBJ2-5,.,TGTGCCACCAGTGAAGTCAGGGGGAAGGAGTACTTC,CATSEVRGKEYF
.,TRBV3-1,TRBJ1-2,few,TGTGCCAGCAGCCCATTACAGGGACACACCTTC,CASSPLQGHTF
.,TRBV29-1,TRBJ2-5,many,TGCAGCGTTGACGGACTCCCAGGGACCCAGTACTTC,CSVDGLPGTQYF
TRBD1,TRBV14,TRBJ2-7,.,TGTGCCAGCAGCCAAGGCACGGCCCCTACAGGGGTCCGCTTCGAGCAGTACTTC,CASSQGTAPTGVRFEQYF
.,TRBV20-1,TRBJ1-5,.,TGCAGTGCAGGCAGGGGCGGCCAGCCCCAGCATTTT,CSAGRGGQPQHF
.,TRBV18,TRBJ2-1,.,TGTGCCAGCTCACGCAGGGCCGCCTACAATGAGCAGTTCTTC,CASSRRAAYNEQFF
.,TRBV12-3/TRBV12-4,TRBJ2-1,.,TGTGCCAGCAGTTTGGGAGCTGCTCGCAATGAGCAGTTCTTC,CASSLGAARNEQFF
.,TRBV29-1,TRBJ2-2,once,TGCAGCGTTTACAGGGTCGGGGAGCTGTTTTTT,CSVYRVGELFF
.,TRBV7-2,TRBJ2-7,few,TGTGCCAGCAGCTCGACCCCTGGGTCCTCGCCTAGGCAGTACTTC,CASSSTPGSSPRQYF
TRBD2,TRBV7-9,TRBJ2-1,.,TGTGCCAGCAGCACTGGGACTAGCAGTGATGAGCAGTTCTTC,CASSTGTSSDEQFF
TRBD2,TRBV7-2,TRBJ2-3,many,TGTGCCAGCAGCTCGGGGGGACCTCCAAGTCCCCAGTATTTT,CASSSGGPPSPQYF
TRBD2,TRBV7-2,TRBJ2-3,many,TGTGCCAGCAGCCAACTAGCGGGAATCACAGATACGCAGTATTTT,CASSQLAGITDTQYF
.,TRBV4-1,TRBJ2-1,many,TGCGCCAGCAGCCAAGAAGGACCATCATACAATGAGCAGTTCTTC,CASSQEGPSYNEQFF
TRBD2,TRBV7-2,TRBJ2-2,.,TGTGCCAGCATCCCCGAGCGGGGGAACACCGGGGAGCTGTTTTTT,CASIPERGNTGELFF
.,TRBV20-1,TRBJ1-5,.,TGCAGTGCTAGAGGGGGACCGGGAGGCAATCAGCCCCAGCATTTT,CSARGGPGGNQPQHF
.,TRBV11-2,TRBJ2-3,few,TGTGCCAGCAGCTTACTTTACGACAGCGGCCCTAGCACAGATACGCAGTATTTT,CASSLLYDSGPSTDTQYF
TRBD2,TRBV9,TRBJ2-3,few,TGTGCCAGCAGCGAAGCGGGAGCCACCGGAGATACGCAGTATTTT,CASSEAGATGDTQYF
TRBD2,TRBV27,TRBJ2-5,.,TGTGCCAGCAGTCCCAGCGGGAGGGCCTGGAATGAGCAGTACTTC,CASSPSGRAWNEQYF
.,TRBV10-3,TRBJ2-3,once,TGTGCCATCAGTGAGGTGAGCCGAGATACGCAGTATTTT,CAISEVSRDTQYF
.,TRBV2,TRBJ2-4,.,TGTGCCAGCAGTGAACTGGGTGTCTCGCGGAACATTCAGTACTTC,CASSELGVSRNIQYF
.,TRBV4-3,TRBJ1-3,few,TGCGCCAGCGGGGACCCGGGGGGAAACACCATATATTTT,CASGDPGGNTIYF
.,TRBV30,TRBJ1-5,.,TGTGCCTGGAGTGTACGGTGGGGGGACAATCAGCCCCAGCATTTT,CAWSVRWGDNQPQHF
.,TRBV4-1,TRBJ2-7,many,TGCGCCAGCAGCCAAGATTTCGGGCCGTTAGCCTACGAGCAGTACTTC,CASSQDFGPLAYEQYF
.,TRBV29-1,TRBJ2-1,.,TGCAGCGTTGGGGGCAGGACCTACAATAAGCAGTTCTTC,CSVGGRTYNKQFF
.,TRBV6-2/TRBV6-3,TRBJ2-7,few,TGTGCCAGCACCTACGTCCTGGGACCCTACGAGCAGTACTTC,CASTYVLGPYEQYF
.,TRBV3-1,TRBJ1-1,.,TGTGCCAGCAGCCAACAAGGCCTTTCGAGTGGCGAAGCTTTCTTT,CASSQQGLSSGEAFF
TRBD2,TRBV10-3,TRBJ2-2,many,TGTGCCGCGAGGACTAGCGGGGGAATATTCGAGCTGTTTTTT,CAARTSGGIFELFF
TRBD2,TRBV29-1,TRBJ2-7,few,TGCAGCGTTGAAGGGCATGCGGGAGTACCGTACAATGAGCAGTACTTC,CSVEGHAGVPYNEQYF
TRBD1,TRBV6-2/TRBV6-3,TRBJ1-2,.,TGTGCCAGCATCTTCCGGGACAGGGAATCGTATGGCTACACCTTC,CASIFRDRESYGYTF
TRBD2,TRBV29-1,TRBJ2-5,many,TGCAGCGTTGAAGGACTAGCGGGGGGAGACGATCAAGAGACCCAGTACTTC,CSVEGLAGGDDQETQYF
TRBD1,TRBV5-1,TRBJ2-7,many,TGCGCCAGCAGGACCGGGACAGGGGCCTCCTACGAGCAGTACTTC,CASRTGTGASYEQYF
TRBD2,TRBV7-9,TRBJ2-7,many,TGTGCCAGCAGCTCCGGGACTAGCGGGCCAACCTACGAGCAGTACTTC,CASSSGTSGPTYEQYF
.,TRBV19,TRBJ1-5,many,TGTGCCAGTGGTACAATCAACAATCAGCCCCAGCATTTT,CASGTINNQPQHF
.,TRBV14,TRBJ1-1,.,TGTGCCAGCAGCCAAGAAGATAGAGGGACCATAGGAGCTTTCTTT,CASSQEDRGTIGAFF